This T cell receptor (beta chain) stems from a study of blood T cell repertoires in COVID-19. The CDR3 runs 12 residues. From germline, CDR1 is ENHRY and CDR2 SYGVKD. The V gene lost 5 bases and the J gene lost 4 bases, with 8 bases spanning the gap. Profiled with immunoSEQ multiplex PCR; TCRdb holds only in-frame clones, not every one. The sample lists about 210,000 clones; around 80% were seen once. Regarding this clone: Other DNA sequences in the same sample also yield this CDR3.

The rearrangement joins TRBV10-3 to TRBJ2-5; weak D call: TRBD2 (6 bases). The sample consisted of peripheral blood. The receptor was isolated from a man aged 45-65 years with active or convalescent COVID-19. CDR3 DNA sequence: TGTGCCATCAGTCAGGGAGGAGAGACCCAGTACTTC. It encodes CAISQGGETQYF.